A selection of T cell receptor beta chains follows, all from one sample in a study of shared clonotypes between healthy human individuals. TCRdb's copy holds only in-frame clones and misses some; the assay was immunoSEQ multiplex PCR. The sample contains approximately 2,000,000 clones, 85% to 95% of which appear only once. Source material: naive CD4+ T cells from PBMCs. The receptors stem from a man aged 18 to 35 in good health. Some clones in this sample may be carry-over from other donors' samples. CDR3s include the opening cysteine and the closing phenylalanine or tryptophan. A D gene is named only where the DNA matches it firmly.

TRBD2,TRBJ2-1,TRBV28,CASSLLGGTSDYNEQFF
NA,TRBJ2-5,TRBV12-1,CASSQGCGGSGCGTQYF
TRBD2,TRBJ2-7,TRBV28,CASRLGIAGGRAGEQYF
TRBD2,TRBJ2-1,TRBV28,CASATSGSVNEQFF
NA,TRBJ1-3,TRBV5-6,CASSSGSSDGGNTIYF
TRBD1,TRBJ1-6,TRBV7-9,CASSPGTGAGSPLHF
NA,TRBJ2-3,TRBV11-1,CASSFGPPDTQYF
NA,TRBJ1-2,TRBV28,CASSSQYGYTF
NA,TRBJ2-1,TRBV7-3,CASSFSQGTYNEQFF
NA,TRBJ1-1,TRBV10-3,CAIRSHPQGSEAFF
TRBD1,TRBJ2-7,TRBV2,CASSVQGWGEQYF
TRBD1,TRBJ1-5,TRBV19,CASSVTGGNQPQHF
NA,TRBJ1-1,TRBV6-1,CASIQQGRQAFF
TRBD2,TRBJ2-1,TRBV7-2,CASSTSGSGSYNEQFF
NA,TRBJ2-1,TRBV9,CASSAGVGLLGEQFF
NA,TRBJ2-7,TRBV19,CASSIDGYEQYF
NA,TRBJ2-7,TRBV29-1,CSVGDFYEQYF
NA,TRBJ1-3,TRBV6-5,CASSRPSGNTIYF
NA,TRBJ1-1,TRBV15,CATQFGNTEAFF
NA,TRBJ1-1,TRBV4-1,CASSQAWPVAGSTEAFF
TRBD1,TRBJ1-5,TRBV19,CASSIRGQVNQPQHF
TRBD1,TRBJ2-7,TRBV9,CASSEGTGASYEQYF
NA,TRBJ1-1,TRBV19,CASSLEEDTEAFF
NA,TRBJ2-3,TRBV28,CASIPYPSSFTQYF
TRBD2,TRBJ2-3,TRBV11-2,CASQRRGGADTQYF
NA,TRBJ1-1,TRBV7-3,CASSLSSTEAFF
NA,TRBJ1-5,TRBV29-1,CSVEDPRGTANQPQHF
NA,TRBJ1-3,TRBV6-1,CASSEVGGNTIYF
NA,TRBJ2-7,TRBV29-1,CSVGPAGFFYEQYF
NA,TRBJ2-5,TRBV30,CAWDVGTYQETQYF
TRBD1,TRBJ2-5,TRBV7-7,CASSRDSQETQYF
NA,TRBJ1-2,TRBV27,CASRPQINYGYTF
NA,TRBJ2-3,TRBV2,CASSDGFGTQYF
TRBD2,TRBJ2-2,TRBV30,CAWSVFPGLAGGLYTGELFF
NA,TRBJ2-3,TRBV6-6,CASTLRGAVADTQYF
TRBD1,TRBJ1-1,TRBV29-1,CSVEWRGTGRAFF
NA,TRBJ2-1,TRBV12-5,CASGYFADRDEQFF
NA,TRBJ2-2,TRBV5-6,CASSVRGLTGELFF
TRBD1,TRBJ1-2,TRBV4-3,CASSPGTGGEANYGYTF
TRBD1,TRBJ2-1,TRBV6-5,CASGDSYNEQFF
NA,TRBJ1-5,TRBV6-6,CASSYVAGNQPQHF
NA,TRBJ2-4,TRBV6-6,CAGGPGVIDKNIQYF
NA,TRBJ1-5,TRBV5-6,CASSFGDAAGQPQHF
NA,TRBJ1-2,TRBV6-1,CASSVQGGDYGYTF
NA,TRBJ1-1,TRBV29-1,CSVEDGGQNTEAFF
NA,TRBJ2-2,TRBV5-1,CASSLDLAQGTGELFF
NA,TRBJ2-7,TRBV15,CATSPLGDEQYF
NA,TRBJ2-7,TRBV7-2,CASSLRFANYEQYF
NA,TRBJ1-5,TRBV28,CASSPSRGLYSNQPQHF
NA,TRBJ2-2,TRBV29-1,CSVLANTGELFF
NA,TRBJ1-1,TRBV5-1,CASSLNRRETEAFF
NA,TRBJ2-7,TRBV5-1,CASSSLSNSYEQYF
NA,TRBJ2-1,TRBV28,CASSLEQDLYNEQFF